This is a list of T cell receptor beta chains from one sample in a study of Graves' ophthalmopathy and Graves' hyperthyroidism. MiXCR was run by TCRdb on the multiplex PCR reads, yielding one entry per CDR3 protein. This table holds a few hundred thousand distinct CDR3 sequences, 35% to 40% found once. The specimen was peripheral blood or thyroid tissue (not recorded which). The receptors stem from an adult man with Graves' hyperthyroidism. CDR3s include the opening cysteine and the closing phenylalanine or tryptophan. D genes are given only for firm matches. Size values are once, few and many counts, or a class for expanded clones, and some rows have none.

j_call v_call d_call clone_size cdr3_nt cdr3_aa
TRBJ2-6 TRBV20-1 - few TGCAGTGCTAGGGGACCCGCGAACTCTGGGGCCAACGTCCTGACTTTC CSARGPANSGANVLTF
TRBJ1-2 TRBV5-1 - once TGCGCCAGCAGCTTTGTAGGGGATGGCTACACCTTC CASSFVGDGYTF
TRBJ2-7 TRBV10-3 - many TGTGCCACTGTGGACGGAGGTGTCCACGAGCAGTACTTC CATVDGGVHEQYF
TRBJ2-5 TRBV29-1 TRBD2 - TGCAGCGTAGCCGGACTAGCGGGGAGACAAGAGACCCAGTACTTC CSVAGLAGRQETQYF
TRBJ1-5 TRBV7-8 - - TGTGCCAGCAGCTTAGATCGCACTGGCTCGGATCAGCCCCAGCATTTT CASSLDRTGSDQPQHF
TRBJ1-1 TRBV27 - - TGTGCCAGCAGTTTCGACCCTGGAGGATCTGAAGCTTTCTTT CASSFDPGGSEAFF
TRBJ1-5 TRBV19 - many TGTGCCATGGGGGACCAGCCCCAGCATTTT CAMGDQPQHF
TRBJ2-5 TRBV14 TRBD2 once TGTGCCAGCAGCCAAGATCGACTAGCGGCAGTCCAAGAGACCCAGTACTTC CASSQDRLAAVQETQYF
TRBJ2-7 TRBV9 - - TGTGCCAGCAGCACAAACCAAGGAGGGCTGAACGAGCAGTACTTC CASSTNQGGLNEQYF
TRBJ2-7 TRBV10-2 - - TGCGCCATAAAAAAGGTGGCTCGGAACTCCTACGAGCAGTACTTC CAIKKVARNSYEQYF
TRBJ1-1 TRBV29-1 - many TGCAGCGTTGTTGGGGTGAACACTGAAGCTTTCTTT CSVVGVNTEAFF
TRBJ1-6 TRBV27 - many TGTGCCAGCAGTTTATTTGGTAATAATTCACCCCTCCACTTT CASSLFGNNSPLHF
TRBJ1-1 TRBV18 - - TGTGCCAGCTCACGGTTCAGTGAAGCTTTCTTT CASSRFSEAFF
TRBJ2-5 TRBV10-1 - few TGCGCCAGCACGAGAGGCCTCAGTCGTATCCAGTACTTC CASTRGLSRIQYF
TRBJ2-3 TRBV15 - - TGTGCCACCAGCCTCGGGTGGACAGATACGCAGTATTTT CATSLGWTDTQYF
TRBJ1-1 TRBV6-1 - many TGTGCCAGCAGTGAATTCGAGGGGCCGAGGACTGAAGCTTTCTTT CASSEFEGPRTEAFF
TRBJ2-7 TRBV29-1 TRBD2 many TGCAGCGTGATCGGGACTAGCGGGAGCTCCTACGAGCAGTACTTC CSVIGTSGSSYEQYF
TRBJ1-3 TRBV12-3/TRBV12-4 TRBD1 - TGTGCCAGCAGTTCGTCGGGACAGCCGAGGGGTGGCACCATATATTTT CASSSSGQPRGGTIYF
TRBJ1-1 TRBV18 TRBD1 few TGTGCCAGCTCACCGGGACAGGGTGCTATGGGTGAAGCTTTCTTT CASSPGQGAMGEAFF
TRBJ2-1 TRBV7-7 TRBD2 - TGTGCTAGCAGCTTAGGTGCTAGCGGGGGGTACAATGAGCAGTTCTTC CASSLGASGGYNEQFF
TRBJ2-2 TRBV7-8 TRBD2 once TGTGCCAGCAGCTTAGGGCTAGCGGGGGGATCGGGGGAGCTGTTTTTT CASSLGLAGGSGELFF
TRBJ2-5 TRBV7-3 - - TGTGCCAGCAGCAAACAGGGTTCAGATACGCAGTACTTC CASSKQGSDTQYF
TRBJ2-3 TRBV2 - - TGTGCCAGCAGTGAGGAGGTCTTCACAGATACGCAGTATTTT CASSEEVFTDTQYF
TRBJ1-5 TRBV6-6 TRBD1 many TGTGCCAGCAGTCCGGGACAGGGGATTGGCAATCAGCCCCAGCATTTT CASSPGQGIGNQPQHF
TRBJ1-5 TRBV2 TRBD1 - TGTGCCAGCAGTGCGACAGGGGGGAATCTGCCCCAGCATTTT CASSATGGNLPQHF
TRBJ1-3 TRBV5-6 - many TGTGCCAGCAGGAGGGGCACGGTTAGGGCTGGAAACACCATATATTTT CASRRGTVRAGNTIYF
TRBJ1-1 TRBV5-8 TRBD1 many TGTGCCAGCAGCCCTCCACAGGGGATGAACACTGAAGCTTTCTTT CASSPPQGMNTEAFF
TRBJ2-7 TRBV10-1 TRBD2 - TGCGCCAGCAGTGAGTCCCTAGGACTAGCGGGAGACGAGCAGTACTTC CASSESLGLAGDEQYF
TRBJ2-5 TRBV29-1 TRBD1 once TGCAGCGTTGAATACTGGGGACAGGAGGGACGAGAGACCCAGTACTTC CSVEYWGQEGRETQYF
TRBJ2-7 TRBV10-3 TRBD2 many TGTGCCATCAGTAACGGACTAGCGGGTTACGAGCAGTACTTC CAISNGLAGYEQYF
TRBJ2-7 TRBV4-2 TRBD1 many TGTGCCAGCAGCCAGGAGGGACAGGGGACCTACGAGCAGTACTTC CASSQEGQGTYEQYF
TRBJ1-2 TRBV14 - many TGTGCCAGCAGCCCGACATTATTTAGAGGCTACACCTTC CASSPTLFRGYTF
TRBJ1-1 TRBV28 - few TGTGCCAGCAGTTTATCGACATCCATGGACCGGAACACTGAAGCTTTCTTT CASSLSTSMDRNTEAFF
TRBJ2-7 TRBV11-2 TRBD1 - TGTGCCAGCAGCCCCCAGAGGGACAGGGCTACGCAGCAGTACTTC CASSPQRDRATQQYF
TRBJ2-3 TRBV7-3 TRBD2 - TGTGCCAGCAGCTTAGCGGGAGGGAGTGTCACAGATACGCAGTATTTT CASSLAGGSVTDTQYF
TRBJ1-4 TRBV10-3 - many TGTGCCATCAGTGAGTCGGGCACCTTGAGGGATGAAAAACTGTTTTTT CAISESGTLRDEKLFF
TRBJ2-5 TRBV12-3/TRBV12-4 - - TGTGCCAGCAGTTTAGACATGGGCGCGACCCAGTGCTTC CASSLDMGATQCF
TRBJ1-1 TRBV9 - many TGTGCCAGCAGCCCTGGGCCAACTGAAGCTTTCTTT CASSPGPTEAFF
TRBJ1-5 TRBV12-3/TRBV12-4 - once TGTGCCAGCAGCAGGACCTTCACAAATCAGCCCCAGCATTTT CASSRTFTNQPQHF
TRBJ1-2 TRBV6-5 TRBD1 many TGTGCCAGCAGCCGAGACAGGGGAAACTATGGCTACACCTTC CASSRDRGNYGYTF
TRBJ2-5 TRBV29-1 TRBD1 many TGCAGCGCTGACAGGGGGCAAGAGACCCAGTACTTC CSADRGQETQYF
TRBJ1-1 TRBV6-5 - many TGTGCCAGCAAAAGGGAGTCCCGGGACGGCACTGAAGCTTTCTTT CASKRESRDGTEAFF
TRBJ2-7 TRBV6-5 - - TGTGCCAGCAGCCGACAGGGCTCGGGCGGGAGCGACGAGCAGTACTTC CASSRQGSGGSDEQYF
TRBJ1-5 TRBV12-3/TRBV12-4 TRBD1 many TGTGCCAGCAGCCAAGAGGGACAGGGGAATGGCAATCAGCCCCAGCATTTT CASSQEGQGNGNQPQHF
TRBJ2-5 TRBV2 - - TGTGCCAGCAGTGGGCTGACGGGTGATTACAATGAGACCCAGTACTTC CASSGLTGDYNETQYF
TRBJ2-3 TRBV7-3 TRBD2 - TGTGCCAGCAGCTTGGATAGCGGGAGGCGCACAGATACGCAGTATTTT CASSLDSGRRTDTQYF
TRBJ2-7 TRBV7-9 - many TGTGCCAGCAGCCCTGGGCCGCCCTACGAGCAGTACTTC CASSPGPPYEQYF
TRBJ1-5 TRBV9 - few TGTGCCAGCAGCGTAGCGGGGATGAGTGATCAGCCCCAGCATTTT CASSVAGMSDQPQHF
TRBJ2-3 TRBV15 - few TGTGCCACCAGCAGAGGACAAGGCACAGATACGCAGTATTTT CATSRGQGTDTQYF
TRBJ2-7 TRBV7-2 - - TGTGCCAGCAGCTTAGTCGGCAGGGCATCCTACGAGCAGTACTTC CASSLVGRASYEQYF
TRBJ2-7 TRBV10-2 - few TGCGCCAGCAGGGAACCCCTTACAGGGTTAAGTTCCTACGAGCAGTACTTC CASREPLTGLSSYEQYF
TRBJ2-2 TRBV29-1 TRBD1 few TGCAGCGTACTACAGGGGGTTGACACCGGGGAGCTGTTTTTT CSVLQGVDTGELFF
TRBJ2-6 TRBV30 - few TGTGCCTGGAGTGGGAGCTCTGGGGCCAACGTCCTGACTTTC CAWSGSSGANVLTF
TRBJ1-2 TRBV10-3 TRBD1 - TGTGCCACCAGGGAGTCGACAGGGTATGTCTATGGCTACACCTTC CATRESTGYVYGYTF